This TCR beta chain was documented in a study of blood T cell repertoires in COVID-19. On the study more broadly: Some COVID-19 samples were acute and others convalescent; all came from the United States, Italy and Spain. In each case, the material was cDNA or gDNA derived from T cells, B-cell-depleted T cells, or PBMCs.

Methods used by the authors: Researchers report that nucleated cell counts were estimated from reference gene primer amplification. Here immunoSEQ multiplex PCR was the method, and the copy in TCRdb shows in-frame clones only, minus some. V and J calls and clone size are copied from that table; D and trimming were computed from the DNA. This sample has 120,000 or so clones, with approximately 87% found just once. This CDR3 has 16 amino acids. The receptor was derived from a woman aged 50 to 65 with acute or convalescent COVID-19. V gene TRBV21-1 combines with J gene TRBJ1-4; the table's D call of TRBD1 was not tested on the DNA. TRBV21-1 is a documented pseudogene. The sample was peripheral blood. The CDR3 sequence: CASSNRTGGVDEKLFF. As DNA, the CDR3 is TGTGCCAGCAGCAACCGGACAGGGGGCGTGGATGAAAAACTGTTTTTT.